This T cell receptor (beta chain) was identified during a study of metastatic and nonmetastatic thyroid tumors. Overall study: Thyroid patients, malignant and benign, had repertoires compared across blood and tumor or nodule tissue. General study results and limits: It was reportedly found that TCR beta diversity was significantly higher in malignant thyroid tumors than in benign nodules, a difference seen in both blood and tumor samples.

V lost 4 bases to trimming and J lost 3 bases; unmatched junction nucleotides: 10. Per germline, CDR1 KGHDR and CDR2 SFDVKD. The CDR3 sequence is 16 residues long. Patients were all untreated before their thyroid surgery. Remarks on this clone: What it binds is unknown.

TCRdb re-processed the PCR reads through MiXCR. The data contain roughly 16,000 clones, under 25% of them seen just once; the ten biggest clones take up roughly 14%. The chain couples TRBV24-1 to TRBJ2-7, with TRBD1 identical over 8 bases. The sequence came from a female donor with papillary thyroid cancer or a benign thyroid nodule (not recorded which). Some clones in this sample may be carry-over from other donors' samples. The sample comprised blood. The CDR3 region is CATSDARQGKIYEQYF. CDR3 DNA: TGTGCCACCAGTGACGCTAGACAGGGGAAGATCTACGAGCAGTACTTC.